A selection of T cell receptor beta chains follows, all from one sample in a study of control samples from healthy donors and cancer patients. This table comes from immunoSEQ multiplex PCR, and its TCRdb copy is limited to in-frame clones, with some not included. The data contain about 150,000 clones, 75% to 95% of them singletons. Sample: blood. The receptors stem from a man aged 30-40 years in good health. The CDR3 runs from the conserved cysteine through the conserved F or W. D genes are given only for firm matches. The size entry is marked missing in some rows and otherwise reads once, few, many or a size class.

d_gene	j_gene	abundance	v_gene	CDR3nt	CDR3aa
-	TRBJ1-1	-	TRBV28	TGTGCCAGCAGTTGGGGCGCGGGGAGAGATGAAGCTTTCTTT	CASSWGAGRDEAFF
-	TRBJ1-2	-	TRBV6-2/TRBV6-3	TGTGCCAGCAGTTACTTCTATGGCTACACCTTC	CASSYFYGYTF
TRBD2	TRBJ2-3	once	TRBV7-3	TGTGCCAGCAGCTTAACCAGCGGGGGGGACTTTGCATTAGATACGCAGTATTTT	CASSLTSGGDFALDTQYF
-	TRBJ2-4	-	TRBV3-1/TRBV3-2	TGTGCCAGCAGCCAAATTGGGGGGGCCAAAAACATTCAGTACTTC	CASSQIGGAKNIQYF
-	TRBJ2-7	once	TRBV2	TGTGCCAGCACAAGGGCGGGGAGCTCCTACGAGCAGTACTTC	CASTRAGSSYEQYF
-	TRBJ1-1	-	TRBV14	TGTGCCAGCAGCCAAGGGACGGATGATGAAGCTTTCTTT	CASSQGTDDEAFF
-	TRBJ1-5	large	TRBV24-1	TGTGCCACCAGTGCCCATAGCAATCAGCCCCAGCATTTT	CATSAHSNQPQHF
-	TRBJ2-2	-	TRBV7-6	TGTGCCAGCAGCTCCGTAGAGGGCGTGAACACCGGGGAGCTGTTTTTT	CASSSVEGVNTGELFF
-	TRBJ1-4	-	TRBV28	TGTGCCAGCCTGGGGGATGAAAAACTGTTTTTT	CASLGDEKLFF
TRBD2	TRBJ2-3	-	TRBV4-1	TGCGCCAGCAGCTCCTACAGAGCGGGGGGCACAGATACGCAGTATTTT	CASSSYRAGGTDTQYF
-	TRBJ1-1	-	TRBV13	TGTGCCAGCAGCTTTAGTCAGTTCAGGCTGAACACTGAAGCTTTCTTT	CASSFSQFRLNTEAFF
-	TRBJ2-6	-	TRBV11-2	TGTGCCAGCAGCTTAGTTGGGGGTGCGGGGGCCAACGTCCTGACTTTC	CASSLVGGAGANVLTF
-	TRBJ2-7	-	TRBV28	TGTGCCAGCAGGATGACAGGTACCTACGAGCAGTACTTC	CASRMTGTYEQYF
-	TRBJ2-3	once	TRBV15	TGTGCCACCAGCGACTACCAAGGAGGCAGGGGAAGCACAGATACGCAGTATTTT	CATSDYQGGRGSTDTQYF
TRBD1	TRBJ1-2	-	TRBV4-1	TGCGCCAGCAGCCAAGATCCGGGACAGGTTTCTGGCTACACCTTC	CASSQDPGQVSGYTF
TRBD1	TRBJ2-1	-	TRBV7-9	TGTGCCAGCCACCCCGGGACAGGGGGAATTTTCTCCTACAATGAGCAGTTCTTC	CASHPGTGGIFSYNEQFF
-	TRBJ2-3	-	TRBV5-1	TGCGCCAGCAGCTTGGGCGAAAGGGCAGATACGCAGTATTTT	CASSLGERADTQYF
-	TRBJ1-1	-	TRBV5-1	TGCGCCAGCAGCTTAGACGACAGAGCAAACACTGAAGCTTTCTTT	CASSLDDRANTEAFF
-	TRBJ2-7	-	TRBV5-1	TGCGCCAGCAGCTTGGGAGGCCTCGCCTACGAGCAGTACTTC	CASSLGGLAYEQYF
TRBD2	TRBJ2-5	-	TRBV7-2	TGTGCCAGCAGCCTACAGCGGGGGCTCCAAGAGACCCAGTACTTC	CASSLQRGLQETQYF
-	TRBJ2-1	-	TRBV18	TGTGCCAGCTCACCATCTACCCTCTCCTACAATGAGCAGTTCTTC	CASSPSTLSYNEQFF
TRBD1	TRBJ1-1	-	TRBV27	TGTGCCAGCAGTTTAAGGACAGGGATTAAAGCTTTCTTT	CASSLRTGIKAFF
-	TRBJ1-5	-	TRBV28	TGTGCCAGCAGCCCGGGGGGAGATCAGCCCCAGCATTTT	CASSPGGDQPQHF
TRBD1	TRBJ1-2	-	TRBV25-1	TGTGCCAGCAGTGAATTGGGGACAGCCTTTAACTATGGCTACACCTTC	CASSELGTAFNYGYTF